This TCR beta chain emerged from a study of blood T cell repertoires in COVID-19. About the research overall: Both acute and convalescent COVID-19 samples were obtained from the United States, Italy and Spain. PBMCs, B-cell-depleted T cells, or T cells were the source of the cDNA or gDNA that made up the material.

The germline gives CDR1 SGHAT, CDR2 FQNNGV. With 1 base removed from V and 0 bases from J, the gap between germline ends came to 8 bases. This CDR3 spans 15 amino acids. Source study methods: By means of reference gene primer amplification, nucleated cell counts were estimated. Generated by immunoSEQ multiplex PCR, the TCRdb table keeps only in-frame clones and is missing some. D and trimming come from the DNA, and the V and J calls and clone size come from that table. The sample has about 220,000 clones; around three quarters are singletons. This receptor was obtained from a woman in her 70s with acute or convalescent COVID-19. The genes are TRBV11-2 and TRBJ2-3, with TRBD1 as a possible D gene (6 bases). Sequences were obtained from peripheral blood. DNA of the CDR3: TGTGCCAGCAGCTTAGTAGGGGGAAGCACAGATACGCAGTATTTT. Translation: CASSLVGGSTDTQYF.